The sequence of this T cell receptor beta chain was determined in a study of long-term antiretroviral therapy in people with HIV. Regarding the study as a whole: ART-treated samples gained diversity yet remained below transplant donor controls.

With respect to this clone: Its antigen is as yet unknown.

V dropped 4 bases and J dropped 6; count of bases not matched to a gene: 1. The CDR3 is made up of 12 amino acids. Germline V gives CDR1 SGHRS, CDR2 YFSETQ. The authors ran the immunoSEQ assay, v3.0, at survey level. Samples were sequenced targeting roughly 40,000-50,000 T-cell genomes each. The method was immunoSEQ multiplex PCR; TCRdb's version includes in-frame clones alone and lacks a portion of them. Among 48,000 or so clones listed, approximately 79% were seen once. The chain joins TRBV5-1 to TRBJ2-3; TRBD2 agrees at 8 bases. The sample here was unsorted PBMCs, taken 0.8 years after starting antiretroviral therapy. The TCR originated in a young woman with HIV. CDR3 in amino acids: CASSGTRDTQYF. CDR3 nucleotide sequence: TGCGCCAGCAGCGGGACTAGGGATACGCAGTATTTT.